A single sample is the source of the 32 T cell receptor beta chains below, sequenced in a study of cytomegalovirus exposure and HLA in healthy donors. The PCR employed 60 Vbeta primers together with 13 Jbeta primers. Clones were read by immunoSEQ multiplex PCR, and TCRdb kept only the in-frame ones, dropping some. The sample holds some 100,000 clones, around 80% seen once. Sequencing was done on a sample of PBMCs. The receptors here all came from a woman aged 45-65 years in good health and CMV-seropositive.

The rearrangement joins TRBV2 to TRBJ2-3; tentatively, D is TRBD1 (5 bases). In germline, CDR1 is SNHLY, CDR2 FYNNEI. V dropped 7 bases and J dropped 3 bases, with 11 bases sitting between them. This CDR3 has 13 residues. The CDR3: CASIPGPTDTQYF. The CDR3 nucleotides are TGTGCCAGCATCCCAGGGCCTACAGATACGCAGTATTTT.

This clone was observed a few times. The chain links TRBV4-2 to TRBJ2-5; 13 nucleotides line up with TRBD2. From germline, CDR1 is LGHNA and CDR2 YNFKEQ. V gave up 4 bases and J gave up 4 bases; unmatched junction bases: 21. This CDR3 is built from 21 residues. CDR3 sequence (DNA): TGTGCCAGCAGCCCCCTAGCCGGACTAGCGGGAGTAAGTGGGGATATAGAGACCCAGTACTTC. As protein: CASSPLAGLAGVSGDIETQYF.

The chain combines TRBV10-2 with TRBJ1-4; TRBD1 is a possible D gene (5 bases). Per germline, CDR1 WSHSY and CDR2 SAAADI. The CDR3 consists of 14 residues. V lost 1 base and J lost 8, with 11 bases in between. The CDR3 DNA is TGCGCCAGCAGTGAGTGGTCGGAGGGGGAAAAACTGTTTTTT. Residues: CASSEWSEGEKLFF.

Concerning this clone: The final CDR3 position lacks the conserved phenylalanine or tryptophan, pointing to a likely read error. The rearrangement uses TRBV10-3 and TRBJ1-1; D is unresolved. The CDR3 is made up of 13 amino acids. Germline-derived CDR1 and CDR2 are ENHRY and SYGVKD. V was pared by 0 bases and J by 6 bases, with 8 bases between. Written as DNA, the CDR3 is TGTGCCATCAGTGAGTCCGGAGGTGCTGAAGCTTTCCTT. Translating gives CAISESGGAEAFL.

V usage is TRBV4-1 and J usage is TRBJ2-7, with TRBD2 matching 13 bases. The trim removed 1 base at V and 6 bases at J, leaving 3 bases unmatched. CDR3 length equals 15 residues. Germline-derived CDR1 and CDR2 are MGHRA and YSYEKL. CDR3 sequence (DNA): TGCGCCAGCAGCCAAGTACTAGCGGGAGGGCGCGAGCAGTACTTC. Translated: CASSQVLAGGREQYF.

The chain couples TRBV7-8 to TRBJ1-2; possibly TRBD1 for D (5 bases). The CDR3 extends over 13 amino acids. The germline V and J ends were trimmed by 8 bases and 2 bases, with 12 bases remaining between them. Germline V gene lookup returns CDR1 SGHVS and CDR2 FQNEAQ. The CDR3 spells CASEDIRNYGYTF. The CDR3 DNA reads as TGTGCCAGCGAGGACATTAGAAACTATGGCTACACCTTC.

V and J are TRBV9 and TRBJ2-7, with TRBD2 matching 10 bases. The CDR3 is 17 amino acids. V dropped 0 bases and J dropped 1; count of bases not matched to a gene: 7. The germline V gene encodes CDR1 SGDLS and CDR2 YYNGEE. CDR3 in DNA: TGTGCCAGCAGCGTAGGATCTAGCGGGAGAACATCCTACGAGCAGTACTTC. Protein product: CASSVGSSGRTSYEQYF.

This chain connects TRBV4-2 to TRBJ1-2; the D gene is possibly TRBD1 (5 bases). Trimming shortened V by 1 base and J by 3 bases, and 6 bases separated the two germline ends. The CDR3 consists of 13 residues. CDR1 and CDR2 from the germline V gene are LGHNA and YNFKEQ. CDR3: CASSQGGDYGYTF. DNA for the CDR3: TGTGCCAGCAGCCAAGGGGGGGACTATGGCTACACCTTC.

The chain employs TRBV5-5 and TRBJ1-2, with TRBD1 identical over 7 bases. In germline, CDR1 is SGHKS, CDR2 YYEKEE (reference sequence). With 4 bases clipped from V and 7 bases from J, the junction kept 16 bases outside the gene matches. The length of the CDR3 is 16 residues. The CDR3 region is CASSRGLDRERGGYTF. The CDR3 nucleotides read TGTGCCAGCAGCCGAGGCCTAGACAGGGAGAGGGGTGGCTACACCTTC.

This CDR3 is CASNPSGRNNSPLHF. The CDR3 DNA sequence: TGTGCCAGCAACCCCTCCGGCAGGAACAATTCACCCCTCCACTTT. The chain carries TRBV6-5 and TRBJ1-6; D gene uncertain. The length of the CDR3 is 15 residues. Germline V gives CDR1 MNHEY, CDR2 SVGAGI. The ends were cut back, 7 bases at V and 7 bases at J, with 17 bases in the middle.

The chain recombines TRBV6-1 with TRBJ1-4; 8 positions agree with TRBD1. V lost 0 bases to trimming and J lost 8 bases; unmatched junction nucleotides: 8. Germline V gives CDR1 MNHNS, CDR2 SASEGT. This CDR3 spans 16 amino acids. CDR3 sequence (DNA): TGTGCCAGCAGTGAAGCTAGGGGGACAGGTTACGAAAAACTGTTTTTT. This translates into CASSEARGTGYEKLFF.

V usage is TRBV27 and J usage is TRBJ2-6, with 12 bases identical to TRBD1. Germline CDR1 reads MNHEY; CDR2 reads SMNVEV (reference sequence). V was pared by 6 bases and J by 4 bases, with 10 bases of the junction left unmatched. This CDR3 is 18 amino acids long. CDR3 sequence (DNA): TGTGCCAGCAGAGGGGACAGGGGGCGTTCGGACGGGGCCAACGTCCTGACTTTC. Protein: CASRGDRGRSDGANVLTF.

The J gene is TRBJ2-5, the V gene TRBV27; possibly TRBD1 for D (5 bases). This CDR3 is built from 16 residues. V was trimmed by 0 bases and J by 4 bases, leaving 15 bases between them. Looked up from germline, CDR1 is MNHEY and CDR2 is SMNVEV (reference sequence). CDR3: CASSLSKGVTRETQYF. The CDR3 coding sequence is TGTGCCAGCAGTTTATCAAAAGGGGTTACGAGAGAGACCCAGTACTTC.

The chain links TRBV11-2 to TRBJ2-5; the D is unclear. The CDR3 spans 16 residues. V was cut by 1 base and J by 2 bases, with 14 bases left in between. CDR1 SGHAT and CDR2 FQNNGV come from the germline V gene. The CDR3 reads CASSLVTGAEQETQYF. The CDR3 DNA follows: TGTGCCAGCAGCTTAGTAACCGGTGCGGAACAAGAGACCCAGTACTTC.

There are a few counts of this clone. The chain employs TRBV5-6 and TRBJ2-3, with 7 nucleotides matching TRBD2. CDR1 and CDR2 (germline): SGHDT, YYEEEE. This CDR3 has 16 amino acids. V was pared by 1 base and J by 2 bases, with 7 bases of the junction left unmatched. CDR3 sequence: CASSLKRGRATDTQYF. The CDR3 nucleotides are TGTGCCAGCAGCTTGAAGCGGGGCCGTGCCACAGATACGCAGTATTTT.

This chain joins TRBV7-3 and TRBJ1-4; D not resolved. With 5 bases removed from V and 2 bases from J, the gap between germline ends came to 18 bases. The germline gives CDR1 SGHTA, CDR2 FQGTGA. The CDR3 spans 17 residues. CDR3 amino acids: CASSPPNRRVTNEKLFF. CDR3 nucleotide sequence: TGTGCCAGCAGCCCACCGAACCGACGGGTGACTAATGAAAAACTGTTTTTT.

DNA for the CDR3: TGTGCCACCTCCTTAGCAGGGGAGCCCCAGCATTTT. This gives the protein CATSLAGEPQHF. The V gene is TRBV15, the J gene TRBJ1-5, with a possible D match to TRBD1 (6 bases). This CDR3 has 12 residues. Trimming removed 8 bases from V and 8 bases from J, with 13 bases in between. Germline lookup yields CDR1 LNHNV and CDR2 YYDKDF (reference sequence).

The sample holds a few counts of this clone. CDR3 residues: CASTPPGSSYNEQFF. The DNA of the CDR3 is TGTGCCAGCACCCCTCCTGGCAGCTCCTACAATGAGCAGTTCTTC. The rearrangement uses TRBV25-1 and TRBJ2-1, with no clear D. Trimming took off 7 bases at V and 0 bases at J, with 13 bases between the two ends. The germline gives CDR1 MGHDK, CDR2 SYGVNS. The CDR3 is 15 residues long.

This clone was seen just once. The rearrangement uses TRBV20-1 and TRBJ1-2; no firm D call. Between the trimmed V and J ends, which lost 4 bases and 0 bases, there was a span of 3 bases. Germline V gives CDR1 DFQATT, CDR2 SNEGSKA (reference sequence). CDR3 length equals 11 residues. The CDR3 DNA is TGCAGTGCTACCGCTAACTATGGCTACACCTTC. Protein product: CSATANYGYTF.

The rearrangement uses TRBV11-2 and TRBJ2-7; 8 nucleotides align to TRBD2. V dropped 3 bases and J dropped 3; count of bases not matched to a gene: 7. The CDR3 runs to 15 residues. From germline, CDR1 is SGHAT and CDR2 FQNNGV. CDR3 amino acids: CASSLGAGVLYEQYF. The CDR3 region has the DNA TGTGCCAGCAGCTTGGGAGCGGGAGTCCTCTACGAGCAGTACTTC.

The chain joins TRBV19 to TRBJ1-1, with D hard to call. CDR1 is LNHDA, CDR2 SQIVND, per germline (reference sequence). The V and J ends lost 7 bases and 7 bases respectively, with 13 bases between them. This CDR3 is 12 amino acids long. The CDR3 DNA sequence: TGTGCCAGTACAACACGGAGAAGTGAAGCTTTCTTT. This gives the protein CASTTRRSEAFF.

This chain links TRBV19 with TRBJ1-1, with TRBD1 matching over 9 bases. V shed 7 bases, J shed 8 bases, and the junction held 11 bases outside the gene matches. Germline-derived CDR1 and CDR2 are LNHDA and SQIVND (reference sequence). The CDR3 has 14 residues. The CDR3 sequence: CASNPLQGAEEAFF. CDR3 coding DNA: TGTGCCAGTAATCCCTTACAGGGGGCGGAAGAAGCTTTCTTT.

V gene TRBV18 combines with J gene TRBJ1-1; D not certain. Germline CDR1 reads KGHSH; CDR2 reads LQKENI. CDR3 length: 13 residues. The V end lost 3 bases, the J end lost 8 bases, and 13 bases lay between the germline ends. The DNA of the CDR3 is TGTGCCAGCTCACCGAGACAAGCTGGGGAAGCTTTCTTT. Translation gives CASSPRQAGEAFF.

Comments on this clone: The junction does not match germline at one end; this may be a read error. J is TRBJ2-1 and V is TRBV5-4, with a weak D call TRBD1 (5 bases). Germline CDR1 is SGHNT and CDR2 is YYREEE (reference sequence). The CDR3 sequence is 15 residues long. The CDR3 sequence is CASSPNSQGSNKQFF. In nucleotides, the CDR3 is TGTGCCAGCAGCCCTAACTCTCAGGGATCCAATAAGCAGTTCTTC.

V gene TRBV19 combines with J gene TRBJ2-1, with 8 bases matching TRBD2. J was trimmed by 3 bases and V by 6 bases; bases with no gene match: 10. The germline V gene encodes CDR1 LNHDA and CDR2 SQIVND (reference sequence). This CDR3 region has 16 residues. Here the CDR3 DNA reads TGTGCCAGTAGGACCACTAGCGGACTTTACTACAATGAGCAGTTCTTC. This gives the protein CASRTTSGLYYNEQFF.

The chain carries TRBV5-4 and TRBJ2-1; D unresolved. Germline CDR1 is SGHNT and CDR2 is YYREEE (reference sequence). V dropped 2 bases and J dropped 9 bases, with 12 bases sitting between them. The CDR3 has 13 amino acids. For the CDR3, the DNA is TGTGCCAGCAGCTTACATGATTCATCTGAGCAGTTCTTC. Translation: CASSLHDSSEQFF.

This chain joins TRBV30 and TRBJ1-1; D might be TRBD1 (5 bases). The CDR3 extends over 13 amino acids. Germline loops: CDR1 GTSNPN, CDR2 SVGIG (reference sequence). The ends were cut back, 3 bases at V and 4 bases at J, with 12 bases in the middle. The CDR3 region is CAWRPGLRTEAFF. The CDR3 region has the DNA TGTGCCTGGAGGCCGGGACTGCGCACTGAAGCTTTCTTT.

This chain connects TRBV6-5 to TRBJ1-1; D unresolved. The CDR3 spans 14 residues. V was cut by 0 bases and J by 0 bases, with 5 bases left in between. Germline CDR1 is MNHEY and CDR2 is SVGAGI. CDR3 DNA: TGTGCCAGCAGTTACTCGATAGTGAACACTGAAGCTTTCTTT. It yields the protein CASSYSIVNTEAFF.

The chain recombines TRBV6-5 with TRBJ1-2, with D unresolved. The germline V gene has CDR1 MNHEY and CDR2 SVGAGI. The V end lost 0 bases, the J end lost 2 bases, and 4 bases lay between the germline ends. The CDR3 is 13 residues long. This CDR3 is CASSYSPNYGYTF. CDR3 DNA sequence: TGTGCCAGCAGTTACTCCCCAAACTATGGCTACACCTTC.

The CDR3 is CASSGGTGVFLGNEKLFF. The CDR3 coding sequence is TGCGCCAGCAGTGGAGGGACAGGGGTGTTTTTAGGTAATGAAAAACTGTTTTTT. V is TRBV10-1 and J is TRBJ1-4; 10 bases match TRBD1. This CDR3 is 18 amino acids long. Per germline, CDR1 WNHNN and CDR2 SYGVQD (reference sequence). Germline trimming cut 4 bases from V and 4 bases from J; bases unmatched to any gene: 12.

The chain joins TRBV9 to TRBJ2-1; D remains ambiguous. The CDR3 totals 16 residues. The germline V gene encodes CDR1 SGDLS and CDR2 YYNGEE. V lost 4 bases and J 6 bases, leaving 20 bases between the germline ends. The chain's CDR3 is CASSPSKSIDFNEQFF. The CDR3 region has the DNA TGTGCCAGCAGCCCTTCGAAAAGCATAGACTTCAATGAGCAGTTCTTC. Full variable domain (outside the CDR3, taken from reference TRBV9 and TRBJ2-1): DSGVTQTPKHLITATGQRVTLRCSPRSGDLSVYWYQQSLDQGLQFLIQYYNGEERAKGNILERFSAQQFPDLHSELNLSSLELGDSALYFCASSPSKSIDFNEQFFGPGTRLTVL.

The chain recombines TRBV6-4 with TRBJ1-2, with no clear D. V lost 0 bases and J lost 6, with 14 bases in between. The germline V gene encodes CDR1 MRHNA and CDR2 SNTAGT. The CDR3 runs 15 residues. The CDR3 DNA is TGTGCCAGCAGTGACTCACAGCGGGGATTAAATGGCTACACCTTC. The encoded protein is CASSDSQRGLNGYTF.